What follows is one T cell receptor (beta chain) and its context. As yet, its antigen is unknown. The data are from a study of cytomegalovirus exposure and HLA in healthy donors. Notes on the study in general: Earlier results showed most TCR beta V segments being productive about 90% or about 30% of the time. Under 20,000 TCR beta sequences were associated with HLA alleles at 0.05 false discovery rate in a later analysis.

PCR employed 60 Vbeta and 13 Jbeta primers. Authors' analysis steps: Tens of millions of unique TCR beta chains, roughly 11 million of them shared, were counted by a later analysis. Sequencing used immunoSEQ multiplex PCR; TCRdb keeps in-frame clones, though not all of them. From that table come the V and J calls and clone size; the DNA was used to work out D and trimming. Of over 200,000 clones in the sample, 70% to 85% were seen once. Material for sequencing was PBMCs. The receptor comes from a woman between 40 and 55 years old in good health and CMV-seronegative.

CDR3 sequence (DNA): TGCGCCAGCAGCATTGTCCCCAGGGCGGCGAACACTGAAGCTTTCTTT. Its protein product is CASSIVPRAANTEAFF. The V gene is TRBV5-1, the J gene TRBJ1-1, with D possibly matching TRBD1 (5 bases). The V end lost 4 bases, the J end lost 1 base, and 17 bases lay between the germline ends. CDR1 is SGHRS and CDR2 is YFSETQ in the germline V gene. This CDR3 is 16 amino acids long. The full variable domain, completed using reference TRBV5-1 and TRBJ1-1, is KAGVTQTPRYLIKTRGQQVTLSCSPISGHRSVSWYQQTPGQGLQFLFEYFSETQRNKGNFPGRFSGRQFSNSRSEMNVSTLELGDSALYLCASSIVPRAANTEAFFGQGTRLTVV.